Listed below are T cell receptor beta chains from one sample, sequenced in a study of blood T cells in healthy people across ages. TCRdb itself ran the 5' RACE reads through MiXCR, one entry per CDR3 protein. The repertoire has 550,000 to 750,000 distinct CDR3 sequences, under 25% of them found once; the top ten carry roughly 3.7%. The source material was blood. Source of these receptors: a man aged 70-80 years in good health. CDR3s include the opening cysteine and the closing phenylalanine or tryptophan. A D gene is named only where the DNA matches it firmly. A row's size may be missing; if present it is once, few, many or a size class.

>TRBV5-1|NA|few|TRBJ1-4
CASSLKSLNEKLFF
TGCGCCAGCAGCTTGAAGAGCCTCAATGAAAAACTGTTTTTT
>TRBV6-1|NA|few|TRBJ2-3
CASSVPSAVTQYF
TGTGCCAGCAGTGTCCCATCTGCGGTGACGCAGTATTTT
>TRBV10-3|TRBD1|few|TRBJ1-1
CAIRPGTERSEAFF
TGTGCCATCAGGCCCGGGACAGAAAGATCTGAAGCTTTCTTT
>TRBV18|TRBD2|NA|TRBJ2-1
CASSPRGGAGSYNEQFF
TGTGCCAGCTCACCACGTGGGGGAGCGGGATCCTACAATGAGCAGTTCTTC
>TRBV5-1|NA|few|TRBJ2-1
CASSVQGGAGNEQFF
TGCGCCAGCAGCGTGCAGGGGGGGGCTGGCAATGAGCAGTTCTTC
>TRBV6-1|TRBD2|NA|TRBJ2-3
CASSVTGLPKITDTQYF
TGTGCCAGCAGTGTAACGGGACTACCGAAAATCACAGATACGCAGTATTTT
>TRBV20-1|NA|NA|TRBJ1-2
CSAREEGMANYGYTF
TGCAGTGCTAGAGAGGAGGGGATGGCTAACTATGGCTACACCTTC
>TRBV6-5|NA|NA|TRBJ2-3
CASSRVGTPDTQYF
TGTGCCAGCAGCCGGGTCGGGACCCCAGATACGCAGTATTTT
>TRBV20-1|NA|few|TRBJ2-3
CSASTGTDTQYF
TGCAGTGCTAGTACTGGCACAGATACGCAGTATTTT
>TRBV18|NA|few|TRBJ2-6
CASSPQGGGANVLTF
TGTGCCAGCTCACCACAGGGCGGAGGGGCCAACGTCCTGACTTTC
>TRBV6-1|NA|NA|TRBJ1-5
CASKGGFGENQPQHF
TGTGCCAGCAAGGGGGGATTCGGCGAAAATCAGCCCCAGCATTTT
>TRBV20-1|TRBD2|NA|TRBJ2-1
CSARISGIERGSYNEQFF
TGCAGTGCTAGAATTAGCGGGATCGAGCGGGGCTCCTACAATGAGCAGTTCTTC
>TRBV20-1|TRBD2|NA|TRBJ2-3
CSARGLLAGGQVDTQYF
TGCAGTGCTAGAGGCCTACTAGCGGGAGGGCAGGTAGATACGCAGTATTTT
>TRBV28|NA|NA|TRBJ2-5
CASSDSLGETQYF
TGTGCCAGCAGTGACAGTCTGGGGGAGACCCAGTACTTC
>TRBV5-4|TRBD1|few|TRBJ2-5
CASSLSPRQGEGETQYF
TGTGCCAGCAGCTTGTCCCCGAGACAGGGGGAGGGAGAGACCCAGTACTTC
>TRBV20-1|TRBD2|NA|TRBJ2-1
CSARDAASSGRAGEQFF
TGCAGTGCTAGAGATGCCGCCTCTAGCGGGAGGGCCGGTGAGCAGTTCTTC
>TRBV7-6|TRBD1|few|TRBJ1-2
CASSPGQGLSSGGGYTF
TGTGCCAGCAGCCCGGGACAGGGCCTCAGCTCGGGTGGCGGCTACACCTTC
>TRBV7-3|TRBD2|NA|TRBJ2-3
CASSLMGTSAADTQYF
TGTGCCAGCAGCTTAATGGGGACTAGCGCGGCAGATACGCAGTATTTT
>TRBV3-1|TRBD2|NA|TRBJ2-5
CASSQEASGYQTQYF
TGTGCCAGCAGCCAAGAGGCTAGCGGGTATCAGACCCAGTACTTC
>TRBV9|TRBD2|few|TRBJ2-1
CASSGRLAGGYNEQFF
TGTGCCAGCAGCGGAAGGCTAGCGGGCGGGTACAATGAGCAGTTCTTC
>TRBV15|TRBD1|few|TRBJ2-5
CATSREKGAVETQCF
TGTGCCACCAGCAGAGAAAAGGGGGCGGTGGAGACCCAGTGCTTC
>TRBV10-3|TRBD2|few|TRBJ2-7
CAAAERERYEQYF
TGTGCCGCAGCTGAGCGGGAGCGGTACGAGCAGTACTTC
>TRBV6-1|NA|many|TRBJ1-2
CASSANRVFYGYTF
TGTGCCAGCAGTGCAAACAGGGTCTTCTATGGCTACACCTTC
>TRBV5-1|NA|NA|TRBJ1-1
CASSLSGRNTEAFF
TGCGCCAGCAGCTTGTCGGGCAGGAACACTGAAGCTTTCTTT
>TRBV6-2/TRBV6-3|NA|few|TRBJ2-3
CASSYGRQDTQYF
TGTGCCAGCAGTTACGGCCGGCAGGATACGCAGTATTTT
>TRBV29-1|NA|NA|TRBJ2-5
CSVESPSGPETQYF
TGCAGCGTTGAAAGCCCATCCGGGCCGGAGACCCAGTACTTC
>TRBV29-1|TRBD1|once|TRBJ1-2
CSVVTGESIYGYTF
TGCAGCGTCGTGACAGGGGAAAGTATCTATGGCTACACCTTC
>TRBV29-1|TRBD2|NA|TRBJ2-1
CSVDGREPSNEQFF
TGCAGCGTTGACGGGCGGGAGCCCTCCAATGAGCAGTTCTTC
>TRBV5-5|TRBD1|NA|TRBJ2-1
CASSLGQGAEYNEQFF
TGTGCCAGCAGCTTGGGACAGGGGGCGGAATACAATGAGCAGTTCTTC
>TRBV10-3|TRBD1|NA|TRBJ2-7
CAISDQGQQQYF
TGTGCCATCAGTGACCAGGGACAGCAGCAGTACTTC
>TRBV7-9|TRBD1|NA|TRBJ2-6
CASGPPGQYTGANVLTF
TGTGCCAGCGGTCCGCCGGGACAGTATACTGGGGCCAACGTCCTGACTTTC
>TRBV4-3|TRBD2|few|TRBJ2-4
CATDGGAAKNIQYF
TGCGCCACAGACGGGGGGGCGGCCAAAAACATTCAGTACTTC
>TRBV5-1|TRBD2|few|TRBJ2-1
CASTTYGTSGRANEQFF
TGCGCCAGCACCACATACGGGACTAGCGGGAGGGCCAATGAGCAGTTCTTC
>TRBV29-1|NA|many|TRBJ1-1
CSVGSGPPPFRNTEAFF
TGCAGCGTTGGGAGCGGTCCTCCCCCTTTTAGAAACACTGAAGCTTTCTTT
>TRBV12-3/TRBV12-4|NA|NA|TRBJ1-3
CASGRDLGNTIYF
TGTGCCAGCGGACGGGATCTTGGAAACACCATATATTTT
>TRBV20-1|NA|few|TRBJ2-5
CSASPRAGTQYF
TGCAGTGCTTCCCCTAGGGCGGGGACCCAGTACTTC
>TRBV2|NA|NA|TRBJ2-7
CASSRDRSYEQYF
TGTGCCAGCAGCAGGGACCGATCCTACGAGCAGTACTTC
>TRBV2|NA|NA|TRBJ2-5
CASNKLASETQYF
TGTGCCAGCAATAAACTAGCCTCAGAGACCCAGTACTTC
>TRBV29-1|NA|few|TRBJ2-1
CSVMTKGEGGEQFF
TGCAGCGTTATGACTAAGGGCGAGGGGGGGGAGCAGTTCTTC
>TRBV5-1|NA|few|TRBJ2-7
CASSLSRQGVYEQYF
TGCGCCAGCAGCTTATCGAGGCAGGGCGTCTACGAGCAGTACTTC
>TRBV28|TRBD2|few|TRBJ2-3
CASRQLAGDTDTQYF
TGTGCCAGCAGACAACTAGCGGGAGACACAGATACGCAGTATTTT
>TRBV11-2|NA|many|TRBJ2-2
CASSAAGELFF
TGTGCCAGCAGCGCAGCCGGGGAGCTGTTTTTT